One T cell receptor beta chain is described in this entry. Its antigen is currently unknown. This entry belongs to a study of cytomegalovirus exposure and HLA in healthy donors. Trimming took 1 base from V and 1 from J, leaving 14 bases between them. Per germline, CDR1 SGHKS and CDR2 YYEKEE (reference sequence). The CDR3 extends over 16 amino acids. The repertoire was sequenced with immunoSEQ multiplex PCR; TCRdb's copy has only in-frame clones and lacks some. The sample records around 180,000 clones, 86% being singletons. General study points: The listing of 150 to 200 TCR beta chains classed them as cytomegalovirus-associated. Reports indicated that the classifier achieved high specificity and sensitivity in diagnosing cytomegalovirus status. While the bulk of TCR sequences proved rare, some public TCRs turned up in many donors. That first-cohort TCR clusters tended to co-occur in the roughly 130 validation repertoires was found in a later analysis.

The clonotype was recovered from a woman younger than 30 in good health and CMV-seronegative. Sample: PBMCs. This sequence joins TRBV5-5 and TRBJ1-1; D might be TRBD1 (6 bases). The CDR3 loop is CASSLRSTGWNTEAFF. Written as DNA, the CDR3 is TGTGCCAGCAGCTTGCGGTCTACAGGGTGGAACACTGAAGCTTTCTTT.